This passage covers 26 T cell receptor beta chains from one sample sequenced in a study of blood T cell repertoires in COVID-19. Clones were read by immunoSEQ multiplex PCR, and TCRdb kept only the in-frame ones, dropping some. The table shows approximately 170,000 clones, with about 86% occurring only once. Material: peripheral blood. These receptors were obtained from a woman of 80 years or more in a cohort sampled during active or convalescent COVID-19.

This rearrangement joins TRBV11-2 to TRBJ2-2, with 10 bases that match TRBD2. Losses at the gene ends were 4 bases for V and 5 bases for J; bases not matched to a gene: 4. Germline loops: CDR1 SGHAT, CDR2 FQNNGV. CDR3 length: 15 residues. CDR3 DNA sequence: TGTGCCAGCAGCTGGGTGACTAGCGGGACCGGGGAGCTGTTTTTT. It codes for CASSWVTSGTGELFF.

The V call is TRBV30, the J call TRBJ1-5; 8 bases map to TRBD1. J was trimmed by 1 base and V by 3 bases; bases with no gene match: 8. CDR3 length: 16 amino acids. Germline assignment: CDR1 GTSNPN and CDR2 SVGIG (reference sequence). The CDR3 sequence: CAWRDNRGGSNQPQHF. The CDR3 DNA follows: TGTGCCTGGAGAGATAACAGGGGGGGCAGCAATCAGCCCCAGCATTTT.

V usage is TRBV7-2 and J usage is TRBJ1-5; no clear D gene. The CDR3 is 14 residues long. V was trimmed by 6 bases and J by 3 bases, leaving 12 bases between them. The germline V gene encodes CDR1 SGHTA and CDR2 FQGNSA. The CDR3 loop reads CASRPPGYNQPQHF. The CDR3, as DNA: TGTGCCAGCAGACCCCCGGGGTACAATCAGCCCCAGCATTTT.

The chain links TRBV4-3 to TRBJ2-1; no reliable D call. There are 13 residues in the CDR3. CDR1 is LGHNA, CDR2 YSLEER, per germline. V was pared by 0 bases and J by 8 bases, with 8 bases between. The CDR3, as DNA: TGCGCCAGCAGCCAAGAGAGGATGGATGAGCAGTTCTTC. Protein sequence: CASSQERMDEQFF.

With respect to this clone: Other DNA sequences of this sample code for an identical CDR3. The chain joins TRBV5-1 to TRBJ2-5; TRBD1 might be the D (6 bases). The ends were cut back, 2 bases at V and 3 bases at J, with 8 bases in the middle. CDR1 SGHRS and CDR2 YFSETQ come from the germline V gene. The CDR3 contains 13 residues. In DNA, the CDR3 is TGCGCCAGCAGCTTCCCAGGGGAAGAGACCCAGTACTTC. The encoded protein is CASSFPGEETQYF.

The CDR3 reads CASSYQGGNQPQHF. DNA of the CDR3: TGTGCCAGCAGTTATCAGGGGGGCAATCAGCCCCAGCATTTT. The rearrangement joins TRBV2 to TRBJ1-5, with TRBD1 matching 7 bases. Germline CDR1 and CDR2: SNHLY and FYNNEI. Losses at the gene ends were 5 bases for V and 2 bases for J; bases not matched to a gene: 3. The CDR3 loop spans 14 amino acids. The whole variable domain, filled in from reference TRBV2 and TRBJ1-5, reads EPEVTQTPSHQVTQMGQEVILRCVPISNHLYFYWYRQILGQKVEFLVSFYNNEISEKSEIFDDQFSVERPDGSNFTLKIRSTKLEDSAMYFCASSYQGGNQPQHFGDGTRLSIL.

V usage is TRBV27 and J usage is TRBJ1-5; a weak D match, TRBD1 (6 bases). The ends were cut back, 4 bases at V and 3 bases at J, with 10 bases in the middle. The CDR3 runs to 14 residues. The germline CDR1 and CDR2 sequences are MNHEY and SMNVEV (reference sequence). This CDR3 is CASSSQGSNQPQHF. The CDR3, as DNA: TGTGCCAGCAGTTCACAGGGATCCAATCAGCCCCAGCATTTT.

The genes are TRBV7-9 and TRBJ1-2; 9 bases are a match to TRBD1. Unmatched junction bases numbered 5, after V lost 4 bases and J lost 8 bases. Germline V gene data show CDR1 as SEHNR and CDR2 as FQNEAQ (reference sequence). CDR3 length equals 13 residues. The CDR3 DNA reads TGTGCCAGCAGCTCGGGACAGGGTCGGGGCTACACCTTC. This codes for CASSSGQGRGYTF.

The V call is TRBV7-2, the J call TRBJ2-7; 10 bases are shared with TRBD1. CDR1 and CDR2 (germline): SGHTA, FQGNSA. The CDR3 consists of 14 residues. V was clipped by 3 bases and J by 2 bases; unmatched bases: 1. In DNA form, the CDR3 reads TGTGCCAGCAGCTTGGACAGGGGGACCTACGAGCAGTACTTC. Amino acids: CASSLDRGTYEQYF.

This chain joins TRBV6-5 and TRBJ1-3; D gene unclear. The germline V gene has CDR1 MNHEY and CDR2 SVGAGI. V gave up 2 bases and J gave up 3 bases, with 8 bases separating them. The CDR3 runs to 14 residues. CDR3 in DNA: TGTGCCAGCAGTTACAGAGGGCGTGGAAACACCATATATTTT. Translating it yields CASSYRGRGNTIYF.

The chain joins TRBV5-1 to TRBJ2-3; the match to TRBD1 covers 7 bases. Germline V lookup: CDR1 SGHRS, CDR2 YFSETQ. The CDR3 extends over 14 amino acids. The V gene end was trimmed by 0 bases and the J gene end by 6 bases; junction bases not matched to a gene: 4. CDR3 DNA sequence: TGCGCCAGCAGCTTGGCCAGGGGGATGGATACGCAGTATTTT. Translated: CASSLARGMDTQYF.

J is TRBJ1-4 and V is TRBV19; TRBD1 might be the D (5 bases). V was shortened by 6 bases and J by 6 bases, with 14 bases between the two germline ends. Germline CDR1 reads LNHDA; CDR2 reads SQIVND (reference sequence). The CDR3 loop spans 14 amino acids. The CDR3 DNA reads TGTGCCAGTAGGGTTGAGGGACTGTATGAAAAACTGTTTTTT. It specifies CASRVEGLYEKLFF.

This chain uses TRBV21-1 with TRBJ1-3; the table names TRBD1, a call not compared with the DNA. TRBV21-1 is a pseudogene segment. The CDR3 sequence is 16 residues long. Written as DNA, the CDR3 is TGTGCCAGCAGCATGCGTCGGGACAGGAGGGCGTTGGCCATATATTTT. This encodes CASSMRRDRRALAIYF.

The chain couples TRBV19 to TRBJ2-3, with 10 bases identical to TRBD2. This CDR3 has 17 amino acids. The germline CDR1 and CDR2 sequences are LNHDA and SQIVND (reference sequence). The ends lost 5 bases at V and 3 bases at J; junction bases unmatched: 11. The CDR3: CASSPHSGRWWTDTQYF. The CDR3 DNA is TGTGCCAGTAGTCCCCATAGCGGGAGGTGGTGGACAGATACGCAGTATTTT. Complete variable domain (other parts from reference TRBV19 and TRBJ2-3): DGGITQSPKYLFRKEGQNVTLSCEQNLNHDAMYWYRQDPGQGLRLIYYSQIVNDFQKGDIAEGYSVSREKKESFPLTVTSAQKNPTAFYLCASSPHSGRWWTDTQYFGPGTRLTVL.

The gene calls are TRBV7-6 and TRBJ2-2; TRBD1 aligns across 11 bases. The CDR3 length is 16 residues. V dropped 1 base and J dropped 4; count of bases not matched to a gene: 2. Germline CDR1 and CDR2: SGHVS and FNYEAQ. CDR3 nucleotides: TGTGCCAGCAGCTTAGGGACAGGGGGCTTCACCGGGGAGCTGTTTTTT. This gives the protein CASSLGTGGFTGELFF.

The CDR3 DNA is TGTGCCACCAGCAGAGACGGGACAGGGCCTAACTATGGCTACACCTTC. It codes for CATSRDGTGPNYGYTF. This rearrangement joins TRBV15 to TRBJ1-2; 9 nucleotides match TRBD1. The CDR3 is 16 amino acids. Germline CDR1 is LNHNV and CDR2 is YYDKDF (reference sequence). J was trimmed by 0 bases and V by 0 bases; bases with no gene match: 2.

This clone was recorded only once. The chain carries TRBV4-3 and TRBJ1-3, with a weak D call TRBD1 (6 bases). The V end lost 1 base, the J end lost 0 bases, and 16 bases lay between the germline ends. This CDR3 comprises 18 residues. The germline V gene encodes CDR1 LGHNA and CDR2 YSLEER. The CDR3 region is CASSQAPGHGSSGNTIYF. The CDR3 DNA reads TGCGCCAGCAGCCAAGCCCCGGGACATGGAAGCTCTGGAAACACCATATATTTT.

CDR3 amino acids: CAIRGTSADTQYF. The CDR3 DNA follows: TGTGCCATCAGAGGGACTAGCGCAGATACGCAGTATTTT. The J gene is TRBJ2-3, the V gene TRBV10-3; 10 bases are a match to TRBD2. CDR1 and CDR2 (germline): ENHRY, SYGVKD. The CDR3 is 13 residues long. Germline trimming cut 6 bases from V and 4 bases from J; bases unmatched to any gene: 1.

The chain employs TRBV6-1 and TRBJ2-1; 11 nucleotides agree with TRBD2. V lost 2 bases to trimming and J lost 4 bases; unmatched junction nucleotides: 7. The CDR3 length is 17 residues. CDR1 and CDR2 (germline): MNHNS, SASEGT. The CDR3 nucleotides read TGTGCCAGCAGTGAATCGAGTAGCGGGGGGGCTTACAATGAGCAGTTCTTC. It translates to CASSESSSGGAYNEQFF.

The chain combines TRBV27 with TRBJ2-5; TRBD2 agrees at 7 bases. Trimming at V came to 6 bases and at J to 7 bases, leaving 8 bases not matched to a gene. This CDR3 contains 13 residues. Germline V gives CDR1 MNHEY, CDR2 SMNVEV (reference sequence). This CDR3 reads CASRPGGIGTQYF. Written as DNA, the CDR3 is TGTGCCAGCAGGCCGGGGGGAATCGGGACCCAGTACTTC.

This clone was found once. The chain is built from TRBV21-1 and TRBJ1-3. TRBV21-1 is designated a pseudogene. This CDR3 is built from 17 residues. The CDR3 spells CASSKVWARDSGNTIYF. The CDR3 DNA follows: TGTGCCAGCAGCAAAGTTTGGGCCCGGGACTCTGGAAACACCATATATTTT.

The rearrangement links TRBV6-5 to TRBJ1-3, with 9 bases identical to TRBD1. The CDR3 extends over 15 amino acids. Germline trimming cut 6 bases from V and 2 bases from J; bases unmatched to any gene: 5. CDR1 is MNHEY and CDR2 is SVGAGI in the germline V gene. The CDR3: CASSPGTGTGNTIYF. The CDR3 DNA sequence: TGTGCCAGCAGCCCGGGGACAGGGACTGGAAACACCATATATTTT.

This clone is a singleton in its sample. The chain has TRBV19 and TRBJ1-2, with 7 bases identical to TRBD1. Trimming removed 4 bases from V and 0 bases from J; junction bases left unmatched: 8. Germline V gene sequence: CDR1 LNHDA, CDR2 SQIVND (reference sequence). CDR3 length equals 16 residues. The CDR3 here is CASSTLRDSSNYGYTF. For the CDR3, the DNA is TGTGCCAGTAGTACTCTCCGGGACAGCTCTAACTATGGCTACACCTTC.

This clone has a handful of counts. This chain joins TRBV5-1 and TRBJ2-7; no reliable D call. Trimming stripped 0 bases from V and 6 bases from J, with 7 bases between. Germline loops: CDR1 SGHRS, CDR2 YFSETQ. The CDR3 loop spans 12 amino acids. For the CDR3, the DNA is TGCGCCAGCAGCTTGGCCAGTGGCGAGCAGTACTTC. Translating gives CASSLASGEQYF.

V is TRBV7-8 and J is TRBJ2-3; TRBD1 aligns across 7 bases. CDR1 and CDR2 (germline): SGHVS, FQNEAQ. V shed 4 bases and J 6 bases; nucleotides not matched to a gene: 7. The CDR3 spans 14 residues. CDR3 in DNA: TGTGCCAGCAGCTCCACAGGGGTCCGGGATACGCAGTATTTT. Translating gives CASSSTGVRDTQYF. Variable domain in full (rest from reference TRBV7-8 and TRBJ2-3): GAGVSQSPRYKVAKRGQDVALRCDPISGHVSLFWYQQALGQGPEFLTYFQNEAQLDKSGLPSDRFFAERPEGSVSTLKIQRTQQEDSAVYLCASSSTGVRDTQYFGPGTRLTVL.

The chain has TRBV27 and TRBJ1-5; TRBD1 agrees at 10 bases. The germline V gene encodes CDR1 MNHEY and CDR2 SMNVEV (reference sequence). The CDR3 spans 15 residues. The junction had 8 bases not matched to a gene; V was cut back by 6 bases and J by 6 bases. CDR3 bases: TGTGCCAGCAGCCGGGGACAGGGGTATCTTCAGCCCCAGCATTTT. It is translated as CASSRGQGYLQPQHF.